The next 32 T cell receptor beta chains were all read from a single sample in a study of blood T cell repertoires in COVID-19. TCRdb's table, derived via immunoSEQ multiplex PCR, lists solely in-frame clones and lacks some. The sample gives around 700,000 clones, 70% to 90% of which show up once; 0.2% to 0.3% is in the top ten. Sequenced: peripheral blood. These receptor sequences come from a woman in her late teens or twenties with acute or convalescent COVID-19.

This chain connects TRBV19 to TRBJ1-6, with 8 bases lining up with TRBD1. The length of the CDR3 is 15 residues. The germline gives CDR1 LNHDA, CDR2 SQIVND (reference sequence). After removal of 4 bases from V and 10 bases from J, the junction contained 9 bases not matched to a gene. This chain's CDR3 is CASSTQGALGSPLHF. The DNA for the CDR3 is TGTGCCAGTAGTACCCAGGGGGCTTTGGGCTCACCCCTCCACTTT.

V usage is TRBV13 and J usage is TRBJ1-2, with D perhaps matching TRBD1 (5 bases). CDR3 length equals 15 residues. Germline loops: CDR1 PRHDT, CDR2 FYEKMQ (reference sequence). The V and J ends lost 5 bases and 0 bases respectively, with 13 bases between them. CDR3 bases: TGTGCCAGCAGCCTCGTGGGGGGACCTAACTATGGCTACACCTTC. Encoded protein: CASSLVGGPNYGYTF.

V usage is TRBV14 and J usage is TRBJ1-1, with D perhaps matching TRBD1 (6 bases). Deletions cut 2 bases from V and 1 base from J, with 11 bases between. The germline CDR1 and CDR2 sequences are SGHDN and FVKESK. The CDR3 covers 15 residues. CDR3 nucleotides: TGTGCCAGCAGCCAATTTGGGGGGGCGAACACTGAAGCTTTCTTT. Translating gives CASSQFGGANTEAFF.

The rearrangement joins TRBV14 to TRBJ2-1; a possible D gene is TRBD2 (6 bases). The CDR3 is 17 residues long. The germline V and J ends were trimmed by 0 bases and 5 bases, with 17 bases remaining between them. Looked up from germline, CDR1 is SGHDN and CDR2 is FVKESK. CDR3 sequence reads: CASSQELGGLGHNEQFF. CDR3 nucleotides: TGTGCCAGCAGCCAAGAATTGGGGGGTTTAGGACACAATGAGCAGTTCTTC.

The genes are TRBV27 and TRBJ1-5; TRBD1 matches at 7 bases. Germline CDR1 reads MNHEY; CDR2 reads SMNVEV (reference sequence). The CDR3 spans 15 residues. V was clipped by 4 bases and J by 7 bases; unmatched bases: 10. The CDR3 DNA follows: TGTGCCAGCAGTTCACTACCGACAGGGATCCAGCCCCAGCATTTT. Translated, it gives CASSSLPTGIQPQHF.

As regards this clone: The junction differs from germline at one of its ends, possibly a read error. The gene calls are TRBV6-4 and TRBJ2-5, with a weak D call TRBD2 (6 bases). Per germline, CDR1 MRHNA and CDR2 SNTAGT. The CDR3 sequence is 16 residues long. The CDR3 sequence: CATQPDGLGGGEPQYF. CDR3 coding DNA: TGTGCCACCCAACCCGACGGTTTGGGGGGAGGAGAGCCCCAGTACTTC.

The chain is built from TRBV3-1 (or the pseudogene TRBV3-2) and TRBJ1-5, with TRBD1 identical over 8 bases. Germline V lookup: CDR1 LGHDT, CDR2 YNNKEL (reference sequence). The CDR3 spans 15 residues. The V gene end was trimmed by 1 base and the J gene end by 7 bases; junction bases not matched to a gene: 6. The CDR3 loop is CASSQGRGRTQPQHF. CDR3 bases: TGTGCCAGCAGCCAAGGCAGGGGGCGCACCCAGCCCCAGCATTTT.

The J gene is TRBJ1-3, the V gene TRBV10-1, with D hard to call. V was cut by 6 bases and J by 4 bases, with 16 bases left in between. The germline V gene encodes CDR1 WNHNN and CDR2 SYGVQD (reference sequence). This CDR3 region has 15 residues. CDR3 nucleotides: TGCGCCAGCAGCGGCTTTGAGGTTGCAGGAAACACCATATATTTT. Amino acids: CASSGFEVAGNTIYF.

V and J are TRBV7-2 and TRBJ2-5; the D gene is possibly TRBD1 (5 bases). CDR1 is SGHTA and CDR2 is FQGNSA in the germline V gene. Between the trimmed V and J ends, which lost 7 bases and 4 bases, there was a span of 22 bases. The CDR3 sequence is 16 residues long. The CDR3 reads CASTLGVAGLGETQYF. For the CDR3, the DNA is TGTGCCAGCACCCTAGGGGTGGCAGGCCTAGGAGAGACCCAGTACTTC.

As to this clone: At the DNA level, this CDR3 is encoded by other sequences in the same sample as well. This chain links TRBV29-1 with TRBJ2-2, with TRBD1 matching over 9 bases. Germline V CDR1 and CDR2: SQVTM, ANQGSEA. This CDR3 is 15 amino acids long. Losses at the gene ends were 4 bases for V and 0 bases for J; bases not matched to a gene: 3. The CDR3 nucleotides are TGCAGCGTTGCGGGACAGGGATCGAACACCGGGGAGCTGTTTTTT. Protein product: CSVAGQGSNTGELFF.

This clone was counted a few times. V gene TRBV2 combines with J gene TRBJ2-7; TRBD1 matches at 7 bases. V shed 1 base, J shed 3 bases, and the junction held 6 bases outside the gene matches. The CDR3 is 15 amino acids. From germline, CDR1 is SNHLY and CDR2 FYNNEI. This CDR3 is CASSEGRTGVYEQYF. CDR3 nucleotide sequence: TGTGCCAGCAGTGAAGGTAGGACAGGTGTCTACGAGCAGTACTTC.

Only one count was recorded for this clone. The chain is built from TRBV29-1 and TRBJ2-7, with 8 bases fitting TRBD1. Germline lookup yields CDR1 SQVTM and CDR2 ANQGSEA. J was trimmed by 6 bases and V by 2 bases; bases with no gene match: 6. The CDR3 covers 13 residues. CDR3 coding DNA: TGCAGCGTTGAACGCGGACAGGGCCTCGAGCAGTACTTC. It translates to CSVERGQGLEQYF.

A note on this clone: Within the sample, other DNA sequences also encode this same CDR3. The genes are TRBV10-3 and TRBJ1-1; possible D gene TRBD1, 6 bases. Trimming cost V 8 bases and J 0 bases, with 7 bases left between them. The germline V gene has CDR1 ENHRY and CDR2 SYGVKD. This CDR3 has 12 residues. The CDR3 protein is CAIGQLNTEAFF. In nucleotides, the CDR3 is TGTGCCATCGGACAGCTGAACACTGAAGCTTTCTTT.

This clone was counted once. The chain combines TRBV11-2 with TRBJ2-7, with 12 positions matching TRBD1. The V segment lost 5 bases and the J segment 2 bases; nucleotides outside the gene matches: 13. Germline V CDR1 and CDR2: SGHAT, FQNNGV. The CDR3 extends over 18 amino acids. The CDR3: CASSGLRDRGLYAYEQYF. CDR3 DNA sequence: TGTGCCAGCAGCGGCCTCCGGGACAGGGGGCTCTATGCCTACGAGCAGTACTTC.

The V and J genes are TRBV3-1 (or the pseudogene TRBV3-2) and TRBJ2-5; 15 bases align to TRBD2. Germline V gene sequence: CDR1 LGHDT, CDR2 YNNKEL (reference sequence). V lost 4 bases, J lost 3 bases, and 6 bases stayed unmatched. The CDR3 contains 17 residues. CDR3 nucleotide sequence: TGTGCCAGCAGCCCACGTGGGACTAGCGGGGGGAAAGAGACCCAGTACTTC. It yields the protein CASSPRGTSGGKETQYF.

This clone was observed once. The chain joins TRBV28 to TRBJ2-7, with a possible D match to TRBD1 (5 bases). V gave up 5 bases and J gave up 6 bases, with 23 bases separating them. The germline V gene encodes CDR1 MDHEN and CDR2 SYDVKM. This CDR3 contains 16 residues. CDR3 in amino acids: CASSARKGPEDGEQYF. The CDR3 DNA sequence: TGTGCCAGCAGTGCCCGCAAGGGGCCAGAGGACGGCGAGCAGTACTTC.

This rearrangement joins TRBV7-9 to TRBJ2-7; TRBD1 matches 10 bases. There are 14 residues in the CDR3. Trimming at V came to 3 bases and at J to 6 bases, leaving 5 bases not matched to a gene. The germline V gene has CDR1 SEHNR and CDR2 FQNEAQ (reference sequence). CDR3 nucleotide sequence: TGTGCCAGCAGCTTTCCGGGACAGGGGAGCGAGCAGTACTTC. This sequence encodes CASSFPGQGSEQYF. Together with reference TRBV7-9 and TRBJ2-7, the CDR3 gives the full variable domain: DTGVSQNPRHKITKRGQNVTFRCDPISEHNRLYWYRQTLGQGPEFLTYFQNEAQLEKSRLLSDRFSAERPKGSFSTLEIQRTEQGDSAMYLCASSFPGQGSEQYFGPGTRLTVT.

The chain is built from TRBV24-1 and TRBJ2-1; 11 nucleotides line up with TRBD2. The CDR3 runs to 15 residues. The V gene end was trimmed by 6 bases and the J gene end by 2 bases; junction bases not matched to a gene: 2. Germline CDR1 KGHDR, CDR2 SFDVKD. The chain's CDR3 is CATSLAGGPYNEQFF. CDR3 nucleotide sequence: TGTGCCACCAGTCTAGCGGGGGGTCCCTACAATGAGCAGTTCTTC.

This clone has only one observation. J is TRBJ2-1 and V is TRBV4-1; D not certain. V dropped 2 bases and J dropped 8 bases, with 7 bases sitting between them. The CDR3 runs 12 residues. Germline V gene lookup returns CDR1 MGHRA and CDR2 YSYEKL. The CDR3 loop reads CASSQFIHEQFF. CDR3 nucleotides: TGCGCCAGCAGCCAATTTATCCATGAGCAGTTCTTC.

The CDR3 bases are TGTGCTAGTGGTCTCCGGACAGGGACTAGCAATCAGCCCCAGCATTTT. It codes for CASGLRTGTSNQPQHF. The V call is TRBV12-5, the J call TRBJ1-5, with 8 bases matching TRBD1. Per germline, CDR1 LGHNT and CDR2 FRNRAP. The CDR3 runs 16 residues. V trimming: 5 bases; J trimming: 0 bases; junction bases outside the gene matches: 6.

The chain uses TRBV6-5 and TRBJ2-5, with 9 positions matching TRBD2. The CDR3 runs 13 residues. J was trimmed by 4 bases and V by 7 bases; bases with no gene match: 4. Germline V gene data show CDR1 as MNHEY and CDR2 as SVGAGI. The DNA for the CDR3 is TGTGCCAGCACCGGACTAGCGCCAGAGACCCAGTACTTC. Translation gives CASTGLAPETQYF.

The chain uses TRBV30 and TRBJ2-7, with D possibly matching TRBD1 (6 bases). CDR1 is GTSNPN, CDR2 SVGIG, per germline (reference sequence). The ends were cut back, 2 bases at V and 3 bases at J, with 8 bases in the middle. The CDR3 totals 12 residues. CDR3 region: CAWSRQVYEQYF. CDR3 coding DNA: TGTGCCTGGAGTAGACAGGTCTACGAGCAGTACTTC.

The gene calls are TRBV19 and TRBJ1-2; D perhaps matches TRBD1 (5 bases). This CDR3 is 13 amino acids long. Looked up from germline, CDR1 is LNHDA and CDR2 is SQIVND (reference sequence). V was cut by 3 bases and J by 7 bases, with 12 bases left in between. The CDR3, as DNA: TGTGCCAGTAGTATCATGGGGCAGCTTGGCTACACCTTC. This translates into CASSIMGQLGYTF.

The chain is built from TRBV5-1 and TRBJ1-1; 7 positions match TRBD1. Trimming cost V 2 bases and J 1 base; bases outside gene matches: 5. This CDR3 spans 15 amino acids. CDR1 SGHRS and CDR2 YFSETQ come from the germline V gene. CDR3 sequence reads: CASSFPGTANTEAFF. For the CDR3, the DNA is TGCGCCAGCAGCTTCCCCGGGACAGCGAACACTGAAGCTTTCTTT. Using reference TRBV5-1 and TRBJ1-1 for the parts outside the CDR3, the full variable domain is KAGVTQTPRYLIKTRGQQVTLSCSPISGHRSVSWYQQTPGQGLQFLFEYFSETQRNKGNFPGRFSGRQFSNSRSEMNVSTLELGDSALYLCASSFPGTANTEAFFGQGTRLTVV.

The chain combines TRBV19 with TRBJ1-1; D possibly corresponds to TRBD1 (5 bases). The V gene lost 3 bases and the J gene lost 5 bases, with 10 bases spanning the gap. CDR1 LNHDA and CDR2 SQIVND come from the germline V gene (reference sequence). CDR3 length: 13 residues. CDR3 coding DNA: TGTGCCAGTAGTATGCCAGGGATTACTGAAGCTTTCTTT. Protein product: CASSMPGITEAFF.

The rearrangement uses TRBV7-2 and TRBJ2-1, with 8 bases that match TRBD1. V was clipped by 5 bases and J by 12 bases; unmatched bases: 6. The CDR3 loop spans 12 amino acids. Germline V gene lookup returns CDR1 SGHTA and CDR2 FQGNSA. The CDR3 is CASSLDRGGQFF. The CDR3 nucleotides are TGTGCCAGCAGCCTTGACAGGGGCGGGCAGTTCTTC. Using reference TRBV7-2 and TRBJ2-1 for the parts outside the CDR3, the full variable domain is GAGVSQSPSNKVTEKGKDVELRCDPISGHTALYWYRQSLGQGLEFLIYFQGNSAPDKSGLPSDRFSAERTGGSVSTLTIQRTQQEDSAVYLCASSLDRGGQFFGPGTRLTVL.

The V call is TRBV14, the J call TRBJ2-3; TRBD1 is a possible D gene (6 bases). The V end lost 1 base, the J end lost 6 bases, and 8 bases lay between the germline ends. Germline values: CDR1 SGHDN, CDR2 FVKESK. The CDR3 has 13 residues. The CDR3 bases are TGTGCCAGCAGCCAAGCAAGGGGGGATACGCAGTATTTT. It is translated as CASSQARGDTQYF. Based on the CDR3 plus reference TRBV14 and TRBJ2-3, the full variable domain is EAGVTQFPSHSVIEKGQTVTLRCDPISGHDNLYWYRRVMGKEIKFLLHFVKESKQDESGMPNNRFLAERTGGTYSTLKVQPAELEDSGVYFCASSQARGDTQYFGPGTRLTVL.

The rearrangement joins TRBV9 to TRBJ1-4; D is unresolved. CDR1 and CDR2 from the germline V gene are SGDLS and YYNGEE. Trimming took 4 bases from V and 6 from J, leaving 13 bases between them. There are 14 residues in the CDR3. For the CDR3, the DNA is TGTGCCAGCAGCCCCGGGATGATTGATGAAAAACTGTTTTTT. This translates into CASSPGMIDEKLFF.

This clone was observed once. V and J are TRBV6-5 and TRBJ2-7; D gene unclear. The V and J ends lost 6 bases and 0 bases respectively, with 3 bases between them. Germline lookup yields CDR1 MNHEY and CDR2 SVGAGI. This CDR3 is built from 11 residues. For the CDR3, the DNA is TGTGCCAGCAGGCGCTCCTACGAGCAGTACTTC. This translates into CASRRSYEQYF.

The V gene is TRBV27, the J gene TRBJ1-3; D remains unclear. V lost 8 bases and J lost 0, with 11 bases in between. Germline V gene data show CDR1 as MNHEY and CDR2 as SMNVEV (reference sequence). The CDR3 is 14 residues long. CDR3 residues: CASPEGNSGNTIYF. CDR3 nucleotides: TGTGCCAGCCCCGAGGGCAACTCTGGAAACACCATATATTTT.

The chain carries TRBV9 and TRBJ1-1; a weak D match, TRBD1 (5 bases). The germline V gene encodes CDR1 SGDLS and CDR2 YYNGEE. The V end was cut by 3 bases, the J end by 3 bases, with 9 bases between. The CDR3 sequence is 13 residues long. The DNA for the CDR3 is TGTGCCAGCAGCGGCCAGGGATACACTGAAGCTTTCTTT. This translates into CASSGQGYTEAFF.

The gene calls are TRBV7-8 and TRBJ2-7, with 7 bases fitting TRBD1. V lost 3 bases to trimming and J lost 6 bases; unmatched junction nucleotides: 14. Germline values: CDR1 SGHVS, CDR2 FQNEAQ. The CDR3 totals 16 residues. The CDR3, as DNA: TGTGCCAGCAGCTTGGCGACAGGGATCTTCGCCCTCGAGCAGTACTTC. Amino acid sequence: CASSLATGIFALEQYF.